The 22 T cell receptor beta chains listed next were all sequenced from one sample in a study of patients and donors after allogeneic stem cell transplantation. TCRdb reprocessed the RT-PCR reads via MiXCR and lists one record per CDR3 protein. The table records 190,000 or so distinct CDR3 sequences, about 40% of them present only once. The sequenced sample was blood, either unsorted or a sorted T cell fraction (not recorded which). The source of these receptors is a human donor who was either an allogeneic HSCT recipient or a stem cell or donor lymphocyte infusion donor (not recorded which). It is not recorded whose cells these are; they may come from a transplant donor.

This clonotype was picked up a small number of times. The chain joins TRBV4-2 to TRBJ1-4; D ambiguous. V lost 3 bases to trimming and J lost 5 bases, with 10 bases between them. CDR1 is LGHNA and CDR2 is YNFKEQ in the germline V gene. The CDR3 extends over 14 amino acids. The CDR3 DNA reads TGTGCCAGCAGCCACGACGACGAGAATGAAAAACTGTTTTTT. This translates into CASSHDDENEKLFF.

The V and J genes are TRBV27 and TRBJ2-1, with D maybe TRBD2 (5 bases). The V end was cut by 2 bases, the J end by 1 base, with 21 bases between. This CDR3 has 19 amino acids. The germline gives CDR1 MNHEY, CDR2 SMNVEV (reference sequence). The CDR3 region has the DNA TGTGCCAGCAGTTTAGTTTTTGGGAGCGGTACCGCTTCCTACAATGAGCAGTTCTTC. Amino acids: CASSLVFGSGTASYNEQFF.

This chain links TRBV9 with TRBJ2-7; D might be TRBD2 (6 bases). Trimming removed 4 bases from V and 6 bases from J, with 23 bases in between. CDR1 is SGDLS, CDR2 YYNGEE, per germline. The CDR3 runs 16 residues. The CDR3 protein is CASSMTFGTAAGEQYF. In DNA, the CDR3 is TGTGCCAGCAGCATGACCTTCGGGACTGCGGCAGGCGAGCAGTACTTC.

The chain carries TRBV20-1 and TRBJ1-2; 10 nucleotides align to TRBD1. The CDR3 sequence is 13 residues long. V was pared by 6 bases and J by 7 bases, with 8 bases of the junction left unmatched. The germline V gene encodes CDR1 DFQATT and CDR2 SNEGSKA (reference sequence). CDR3 coding DNA: TGCAGTGCCCCTGGGGGGACAGGGGCTGGCTACACCTTC. Its protein is CSAPGGTGAGYTF.

This chain joins TRBV2 and TRBJ1-1; D is possibly TRBD1 (5 bases). Per the germline V gene, CDR1 is SNHLY and CDR2 is FYNNEI. V was cut by 7 bases and J by 4 bases, with 13 bases left in between. The length of the CDR3 is 13 residues. CDR3 in amino acids: CASMQGGSTEAFF. As DNA, the CDR3 is TGTGCCAGCATGCAGGGAGGATCCACTGAAGCTTTCTTT.

This rearrangement joins TRBV5-1 to TRBJ2-3, with 8 bases identical to TRBD1. V shed 4 bases, J shed 6 bases, and the junction held 10 bases outside the gene matches. The CDR3 is made up of 15 amino acids. CDR1 SGHRS and CDR2 YFSETQ come from the germline V gene. This CDR3 is CASSLQGVLADTQYF. The CDR3 region has the DNA TGCGCCAGCAGCCTACAGGGGGTTTTAGCCGATACGCAGTATTTT.

In its sample, this clonotype was seen a few times. The junction shows a germline mismatch at one end, possibly a read error. The V call is TRBV7-7, the J call TRBJ1-5; 9 bases align to TRBD1. Germline loops: CDR1 SSHAT, CDR2 FNYEAQ (reference sequence). There are 19 residues in the CDR3. Here the CDR3 DNA reads TGTGCTAGCAGCTTAGTCGGGACAATAACAGGGGGCGGGCATCAGCCCCAGCATTTT. This sequence encodes CASSLVGTITGGGHQPQHF.

V usage is TRBV20-1 and J usage is TRBJ1-5; possibly TRBD1 for D (6 bases). Germline assignment: CDR1 DFQATT and CDR2 SNEGSKA (reference sequence). The germline V and J ends were trimmed by 0 bases and 4 bases, with 10 bases remaining between them. The CDR3 contains 14 residues. The CDR3, as DNA: TGCAGTGCTAGAGATAGAGGGGGAAATCAGCCCCAGCATTTT. This sequence encodes CSARDRGGNQPQHF.

This clonotype appeared a single time. V and J are TRBV7-9 and TRBJ1-1; 7 bases fit TRBD1. CDR3 length: 16 amino acids. Germline lookup yields CDR1 SEHNR and CDR2 FQNEAQ (reference sequence). Trimming cost V 2 bases and J 0 bases; bases outside gene matches: 6. DNA for the CDR3: TGTGCCAGCAGCTTAAGAGGGGGCGCGATGAACACTGAAGCTTTCTTT. Its translation is CASSLRGGAMNTEAFF.

This chain joins TRBV15 and TRBJ2-2, with 7 nucleotides matching TRBD1. Germline V gene data show CDR1 as LNHNV and CDR2 as YYDKDF (reference sequence). The CDR3 totals 17 residues. The V and J ends lost 2 bases and 0 bases, in that order; junction bases with no gene match: 6. This CDR3 reads CATSRYRQGANTGELFF. Written as DNA, the CDR3 is TGTGCCACCAGCAGATATCGACAGGGTGCGAACACCGGGGAGCTGTTTTTT. Complete variable domain (other parts from reference TRBV15 and TRBJ2-2): DAMVIQNPRYQVTQFGKPVTLSCSQTLNHNVMYWYQQKSSQAPKLLFHYYDKDFNNEADTPDNFQSRRPNTSFCFLDIRSPGLGDTAMYLCATSRYRQGANTGELFFGEGSRLTVL.

The chain recombines TRBV6-2 or TRBV6-3 with TRBJ2-2, with 7 bases matching TRBD1. J gave up 1 base and V 2 bases, and 10 bases lay outside the gene matches. The CDR3 has 18 residues. Germline V gene lookup returns CDR1 MNHEY and CDR2 SVGEGT. The CDR3 bases are TGTGCCAGCAGTTACCCCTCCAGACAGGGAGTGAACACCGGGGAGCTGTTTTTT. Amino acid sequence: CASSYPSRQGVNTGELFF.

This clonotype was seen more than once but under ten times. This rearrangement joins TRBV7-9 to TRBJ2-7, with D possibly matching TRBD2 (6 bases). CDR1 is SEHNR, CDR2 FQNEAQ, per germline (reference sequence). Trimming took off 4 bases at V and 1 base at J, with 14 bases between the two ends. The CDR3 loop spans 15 amino acids. In nucleotides, the CDR3 is TGTGCCAGCAGCTCACGCGGGACGGAGTCCTACGAGCAGTACTTC. Protein: CASSSRGTESYEQYF.

This chain joins TRBV9 and TRBJ1-1, with TRBD1 matching 7 bases. J lost 4 bases, V lost 0 bases, and 3 bases had no gene match. The CDR3 length is 14 residues. In germline, CDR1 is SGDLS, CDR2 YYNGEE. The CDR3: CASSVGGTATEAFF. In nucleotides, the CDR3 is TGTGCCAGCAGCGTAGGAGGGACAGCCACTGAAGCTTTCTTT.

The chain has TRBV28 and TRBJ1-2; no firm D call. The CDR3 extends over 15 amino acids. The V gene lost 5 bases and the J gene lost 4 bases, with 17 bases spanning the gap. Germline CDR1 is MDHEN and CDR2 is SYDVKM. The CDR3 here is CASSPPPGNVYGYTF. In nucleotides, the CDR3 is TGTGCCAGCAGTCCCCCCCCGGGGAACGTCTATGGCTACACCTTC.

V and J are TRBV12-3 or TRBV12-4 and TRBJ1-6, with D possibly matching TRBD1 (6 bases). V was cut by 6 bases and J by 4 bases, with 13 bases left in between. This CDR3 has 15 residues. The CDR3, as DNA: TGTGCCAGCAGCCAGACAGGAAATTATAATTCACCCCTCCACTTT. Residues: CASSQTGNYNSPLHF.

The V call is TRBV12-3 or TRBV12-4, the J call TRBJ1-2, with D possibly TRBD1 on 6 matching bases. The CDR3 runs to 11 residues. Between the trimmed V and J ends, which lost 8 bases and 13 bases, there was a span of 17 bases. The CDR3 here is CASGQIRSGTF. Written as DNA, the CDR3 is TGTGCCAGCGGACAGATCCGTTCTGGCACCTTC.

This clonotype was observed a few times. The rearrangement joins TRBV27 to TRBJ1-1; 9 nucleotides line up with TRBD1. This CDR3 is built from 15 residues. Germline CDR1 MNHEY, CDR2 SMNVEV (reference sequence). With V trimmed by 5 bases and J by 2 bases, 6 bases remained unmatched. CDR3 nucleotides: TGTGCCAGCAGTGTAGACAGGGGGATCAACACTGAAGCTTTCTTT. Translating gives CASSVDRGINTEAFF.

This clonotype was found a few times. The chain couples TRBV15 to TRBJ2-1; D perhaps matches TRBD2 (6 bases). V was shortened by 5 bases and J by 7 bases, with 12 bases between the two germline ends. CDR1 is LNHNV and CDR2 is YYDKDF in the germline V gene (reference sequence). The CDR3 has 13 amino acids. CDR3 in DNA: TGTGCCACCAGCCCCCGGGACTCAAATGAGCAGTTCTTC. This gives the protein CATSPRDSNEQFF.

V and J are TRBV29-1 and TRBJ2-2, with D hard to call. Germline V gives CDR1 SQVTM, CDR2 ANQGSEA. The germline V and J ends were trimmed by 5 bases and 2 bases, with 6 bases remaining between them. This CDR3 is built from 12 residues. DNA of the CDR3: TGCAGCGTTACCTCTAACACCGGGGAGCTGTTTTTT. Protein: CSVTSNTGELFF.

The chain carries TRBV2 and TRBJ2-7; the D gene is possibly TRBD2 (5 bases). The CDR3 contains 13 residues. Trimming took off 7 bases at V and 6 bases at J, with 16 bases between the two ends. The germline V gene has CDR1 SNHLY and CDR2 FYNNEI. CDR3 protein: CASKDGLLSEQYF. For the CDR3, the DNA is TGTGCCAGCAAAGACGGACTCTTGTCCGAGCAGTACTTC.

This clonotype was counted a few times. The rearrangement links TRBV9 to TRBJ1-4; 8 nucleotides match TRBD1. The germline V gene encodes CDR1 SGDLS and CDR2 YYNGEE. The length of the CDR3 is 15 residues. After removal of 1 base from V and 5 bases from J, the junction contained 4 bases not matched to a gene. The DNA for the CDR3 is TGTGCCAGCAGCGTACAGACAGGGGCGAATGAAAAACTGTTTTTT. This translates into CASSVQTGANEKLFF.

The chain couples TRBV4-3 to TRBJ1-1, with 7 bases aligning to TRBD1. The CDR3 sequence is 16 residues long. Germline trimming cut 1 base from V and 11 bases from J; bases unmatched to any gene: 16. CDR1 LGHNA and CDR2 YSLEER come from the germline V gene. This CDR3 is CASSQGSDRADREAFF. CDR3 nucleotide sequence: TGCGCCAGCAGCCAAGGTAGCGACAGGGCAGACAGGGAGGCTTTCTTT.